This T cell receptor beta chain was captured by sequencing in a study of patients and donors after allogeneic stem cell transplantation. One entry per CDR3 protein results from TCRdb running MiXCR on the RT-PCR reads. The table has about a million distinct CDR3 sequences, 18% seen once; the top ten hold around 6%. V shed 0 bases and J 8 bases; nucleotides not matched to a gene: 10. In germline, CDR1 is SGHTA, CDR2 FQGNSA. CDR3 length: 16 residues. The TCR was taken from a human donor who was either an allogeneic HSCT recipient or a stem cell or donor lymphocyte infusion donor (not recorded which). It is not recorded whose cells these are; they may come from a transplant donor. The J gene is TRBJ2-1, the V gene TRBV7-2; 7 bases line up with TRBD1. The sample was blood, either unsorted or a sorted T cell fraction (not recorded which). The chain's CDR3 is CASSLAMTGKSDEQFF. For the CDR3, the DNA is TGTGCCAGCAGCTTAGCTATGACAGGGAAGTCGGATGAGCAGTTCTTC.